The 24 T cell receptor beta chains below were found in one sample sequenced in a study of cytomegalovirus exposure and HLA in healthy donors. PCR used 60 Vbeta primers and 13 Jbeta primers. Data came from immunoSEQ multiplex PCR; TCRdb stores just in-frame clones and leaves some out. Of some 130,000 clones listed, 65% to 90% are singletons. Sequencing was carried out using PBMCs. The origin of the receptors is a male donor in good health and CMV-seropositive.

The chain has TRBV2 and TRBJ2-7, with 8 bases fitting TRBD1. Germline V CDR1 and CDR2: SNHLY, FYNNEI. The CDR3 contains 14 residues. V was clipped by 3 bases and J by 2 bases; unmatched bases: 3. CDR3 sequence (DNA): TGTGCCAGCAGTGACCACAGGGGGACCTACGAGCAGTACTTC. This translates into CASSDHRGTYEQYF.

CDR3 sequence reads: CASNPDSPSYEQYF. Here the CDR3 DNA reads TGTGCCAGCAATCCGGACAGCCCATCCTACGAGCAGTACTTC. The chain uses TRBV6-5 and TRBJ2-7; tentatively, D is TRBD1 (6 bases). CDR1 and CDR2 (germline): MNHEY, SVGAGI. This CDR3 spans 14 amino acids. Trimming cost V 7 bases and J 1 base, with 14 bases left between them.

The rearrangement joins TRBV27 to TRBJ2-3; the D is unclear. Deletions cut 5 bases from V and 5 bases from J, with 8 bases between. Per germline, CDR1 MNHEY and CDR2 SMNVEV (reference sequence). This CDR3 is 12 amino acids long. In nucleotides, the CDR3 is TGTGCCAGCAGTCCCGGTGTAGATACGCAGTATTTT. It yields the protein CASSPGVDTQYF.

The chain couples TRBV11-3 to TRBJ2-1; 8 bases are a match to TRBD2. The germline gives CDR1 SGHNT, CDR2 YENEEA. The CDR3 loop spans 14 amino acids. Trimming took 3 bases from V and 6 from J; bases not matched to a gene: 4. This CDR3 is CASSFLGTSNEQFF. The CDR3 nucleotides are TGTGCCAGCAGCTTCTTGGGGACTAGCAATGAGCAGTTCTTC. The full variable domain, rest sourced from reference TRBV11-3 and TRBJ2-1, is EAGVVQSPRYKIIEKKQPVAFWCNPISGHNTLYWYLQNLGQGPELLIRYENEEAVDDSQLPKDRFSAERLKGVDSTLKIQPAELGDSAVYLCASSFLGTSNEQFFGPGTRLTVL.

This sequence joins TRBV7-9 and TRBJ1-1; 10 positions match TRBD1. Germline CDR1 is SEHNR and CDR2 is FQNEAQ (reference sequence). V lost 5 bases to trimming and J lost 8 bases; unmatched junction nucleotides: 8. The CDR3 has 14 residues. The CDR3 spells CASSRTDRGQEAFF. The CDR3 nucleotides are TGTGCCAGCAGCCGAACAGACAGGGGGCAGGAAGCTTTCTTT.

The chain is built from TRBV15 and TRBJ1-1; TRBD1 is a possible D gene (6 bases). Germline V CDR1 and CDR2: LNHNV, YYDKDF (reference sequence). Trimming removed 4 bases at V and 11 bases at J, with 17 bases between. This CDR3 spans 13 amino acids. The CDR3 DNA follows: TGTGCCACCAGCATAGAGGGGGGGTCGGGGGCTTTCTTT. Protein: CATSIEGGSGAFF.

CDR3: CASSYYSGSPSDTQYF. CDR3 in DNA: TGTGCCAGCAGTTACTATAGCGGGAGCCCCTCAGATACGCAGTATTTT. V usage is TRBV6-5 and J usage is TRBJ2-3; 9 bases agree with TRBD2. The V and J ends lost 1 base and 4 bases, in that order; junction bases with no gene match: 6. The germline V gene has CDR1 MNHEY and CDR2 SVGAGI. The CDR3 loop spans 16 amino acids.

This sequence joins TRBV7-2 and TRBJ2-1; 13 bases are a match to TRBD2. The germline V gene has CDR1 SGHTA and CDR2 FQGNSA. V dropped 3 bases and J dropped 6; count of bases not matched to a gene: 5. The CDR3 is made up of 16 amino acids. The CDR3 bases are TGTGCCAGCAGCTTGGGACTAGCGGGATTTAGCAATGAGCAGTTCTTC. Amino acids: CASSLGLAGFSNEQFF.

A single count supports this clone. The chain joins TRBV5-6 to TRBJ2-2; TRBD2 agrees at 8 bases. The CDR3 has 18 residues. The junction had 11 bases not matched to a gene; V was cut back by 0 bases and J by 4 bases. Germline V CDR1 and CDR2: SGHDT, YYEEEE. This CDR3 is CASSLELLAGPSTGELFF. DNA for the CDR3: TGTGCCAGCAGCTTGGAGTTGCTAGCGGGCCCTTCCACCGGGGAGCTGTTTTTT.

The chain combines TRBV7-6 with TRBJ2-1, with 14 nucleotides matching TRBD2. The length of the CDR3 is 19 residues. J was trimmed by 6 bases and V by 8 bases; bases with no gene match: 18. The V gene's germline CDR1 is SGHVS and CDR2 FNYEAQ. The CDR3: CASAPDGTSGSGRPNEQFF. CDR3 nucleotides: TGTGCCAGCGCACCCGACGGGACTAGCGGGAGCGGTAGGCCCAATGAGCAGTTCTTC.

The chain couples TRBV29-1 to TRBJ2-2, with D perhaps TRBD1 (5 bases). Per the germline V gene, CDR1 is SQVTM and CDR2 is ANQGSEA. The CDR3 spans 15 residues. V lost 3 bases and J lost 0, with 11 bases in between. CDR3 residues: CSVDQGGANTGELFF. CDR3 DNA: TGCAGCGTTGACCAGGGTGGGGCGAACACCGGGGAGCTGTTTTTT.

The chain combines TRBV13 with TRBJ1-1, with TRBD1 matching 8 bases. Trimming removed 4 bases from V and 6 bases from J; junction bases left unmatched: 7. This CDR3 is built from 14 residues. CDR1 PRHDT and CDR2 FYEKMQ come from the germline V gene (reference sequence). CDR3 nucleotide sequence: TGTGCCAGCAGCTCTCGGGACAGGCGACCTGAAGCTTTCTTT. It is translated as CASSSRDRRPEAFF.

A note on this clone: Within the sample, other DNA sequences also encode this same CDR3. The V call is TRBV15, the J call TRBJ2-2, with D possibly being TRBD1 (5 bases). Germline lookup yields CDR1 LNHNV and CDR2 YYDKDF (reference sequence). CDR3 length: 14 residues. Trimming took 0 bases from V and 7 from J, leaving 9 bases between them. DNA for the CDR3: TGTGCCACCAGCAGAGATTTAGGGGTCGGGGAGCTGTTTTTT. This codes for CATSRDLGVGELFF.

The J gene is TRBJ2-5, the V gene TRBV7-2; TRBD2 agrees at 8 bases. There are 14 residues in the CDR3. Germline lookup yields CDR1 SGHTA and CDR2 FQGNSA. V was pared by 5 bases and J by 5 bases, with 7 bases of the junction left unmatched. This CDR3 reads CASSPGLAGETQYF. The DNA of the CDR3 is TGTGCCAGCAGCCCTGGACTAGCCGGGGAGACCCAGTACTTC.

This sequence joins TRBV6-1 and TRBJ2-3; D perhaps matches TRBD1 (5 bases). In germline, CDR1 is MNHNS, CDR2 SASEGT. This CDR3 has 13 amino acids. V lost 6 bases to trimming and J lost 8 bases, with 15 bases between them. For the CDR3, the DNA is TGTGCCAGCAGCCAAGATAGGACACGTACGCAGTATTTT. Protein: CASSQDRTRTQYF.

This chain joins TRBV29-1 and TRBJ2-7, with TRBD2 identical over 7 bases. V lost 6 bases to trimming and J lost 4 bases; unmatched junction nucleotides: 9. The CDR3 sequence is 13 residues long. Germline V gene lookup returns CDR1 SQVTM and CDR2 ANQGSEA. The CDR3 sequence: CSVEDGEGYEQYF. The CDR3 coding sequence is TGCAGCGTGGAGGACGGGGAGGGTTACGAGCAGTACTTC.

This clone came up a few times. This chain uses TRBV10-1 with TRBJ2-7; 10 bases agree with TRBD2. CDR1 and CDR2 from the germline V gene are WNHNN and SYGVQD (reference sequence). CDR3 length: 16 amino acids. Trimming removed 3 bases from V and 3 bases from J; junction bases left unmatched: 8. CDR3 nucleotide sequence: TGCGCCAGCAGTGAAGGGCTAGCGGGAGATATCTACGAGCAGTACTTC. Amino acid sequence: CASSEGLAGDIYEQYF.

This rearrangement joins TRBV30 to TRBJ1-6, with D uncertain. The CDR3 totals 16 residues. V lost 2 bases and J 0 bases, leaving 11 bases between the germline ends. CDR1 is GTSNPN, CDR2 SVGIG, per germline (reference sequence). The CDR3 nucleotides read TGTGCCTGGAGTAGAGGAACGAGCTCCTATAATTCACCCCTCCACTTT. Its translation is CAWSRGTSSYNSPLHF.

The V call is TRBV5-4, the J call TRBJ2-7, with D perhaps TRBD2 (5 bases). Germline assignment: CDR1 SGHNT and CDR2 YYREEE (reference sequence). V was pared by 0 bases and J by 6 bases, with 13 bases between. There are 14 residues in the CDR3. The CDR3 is CASSLGLKPGEQYF. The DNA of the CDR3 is TGTGCCAGCAGCTTGGGACTAAAACCGGGCGAGCAGTACTTC.

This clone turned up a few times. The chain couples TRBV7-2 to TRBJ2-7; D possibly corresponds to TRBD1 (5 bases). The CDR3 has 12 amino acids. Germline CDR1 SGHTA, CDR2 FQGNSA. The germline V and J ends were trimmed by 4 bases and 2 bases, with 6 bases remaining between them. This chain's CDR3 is CASSSGTYEQYF. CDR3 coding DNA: TGTGCCAGCAGCTCAGGGACCTACGAGCAGTACTTC.

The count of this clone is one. As DNA, the CDR3 is TGTGCCAGCAGTTACACCCGACAGTTCTCCTACAATGAGCAGTTCTTC. This encodes CASSYTRQFSYNEQFF. The chain carries TRBV6-5 and TRBJ2-1; D may be TRBD1 (5 bases). There are 16 residues in the CDR3. Trimming cost V 2 bases and J 0 bases, with 11 bases left between them. Germline V gives CDR1 MNHEY, CDR2 SVGAGI.

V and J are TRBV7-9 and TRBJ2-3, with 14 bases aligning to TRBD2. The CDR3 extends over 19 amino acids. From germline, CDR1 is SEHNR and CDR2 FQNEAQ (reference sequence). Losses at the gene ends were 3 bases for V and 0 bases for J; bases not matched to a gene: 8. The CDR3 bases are TGTGCCAGCAGCTTTGGAGGGAGACTAGCGGGAGGGAGCACAGATACGCAGTATTTT. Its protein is CASSFGGRLAGGSTDTQYF.

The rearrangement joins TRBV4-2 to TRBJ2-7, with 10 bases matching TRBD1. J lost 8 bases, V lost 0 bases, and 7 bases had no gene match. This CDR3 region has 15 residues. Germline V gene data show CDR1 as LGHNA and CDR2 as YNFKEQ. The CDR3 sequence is CASSQEGDRGPKQYF. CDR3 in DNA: TGTGCCAGCAGCCAAGAGGGAGACAGGGGGCCTAAGCAGTACTTC.

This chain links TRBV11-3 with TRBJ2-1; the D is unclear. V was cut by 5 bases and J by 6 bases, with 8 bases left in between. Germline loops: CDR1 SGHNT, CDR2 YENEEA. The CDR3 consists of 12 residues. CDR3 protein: CASSSHTNEQFF. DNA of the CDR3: TGTGCCAGCAGCAGCCATACCAATGAGCAGTTCTTC. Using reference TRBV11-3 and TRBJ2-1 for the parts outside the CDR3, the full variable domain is EAGVVQSPRYKIIEKKQPVAFWCNPISGHNTLYWYLQNLGQGPELLIRYENEEAVDDSQLPKDRFSAERLKGVDSTLKIQPAELGDSAVYLCASSSHTNEQFFGPGTRLTVL.